A single sample gave rise to the 27 T cell receptor beta chains below, sequenced in a study of OX40 agonist ivuxolimab in advanced cancers. Profiled with immunoSEQ multiplex PCR; TCRdb holds only in-frame clones, not every one. The sample shows roughly 56,000 clones, about 83% of them seen only once. The material was CD4+ or CD8+ T cells sorted from blood, obtained in a trial of the OX40 agonist ivuxolimab. The receptors shown here come from an adult with an advanced solid tumor such as melanoma, head and neck, liver or kidney cancer.

The chain combines TRBV11-3 with TRBJ1-1, with D unresolved. The CDR3 has 14 amino acids. Between the trimmed V and J ends, which lost 3 bases and 0 bases, there was a span of 8 bases. Germline CDR1 reads SGHNT; CDR2 reads YENEEA. The CDR3 region has the DNA TGTGCCAGCAGCTTGGGCAGCCTGAACACTGAAGCTTTCTTT. Protein: CASSLGSLNTEAFF.

The chain is built from TRBV20-1 and TRBJ2-3; no reliable D call. The CDR3 contains 11 residues. Looked up from germline, CDR1 is DFQATT and CDR2 is SNEGSKA (reference sequence). CDR3 sequence (DNA): TGCGGAGCCGCGGCCCAAGATACGCAGTATTTT. Amino acids: CGAAAQDTQYF.

On this clone itself: One end of the junction is discordant with germline, which a read error may explain. The chain carries TRBV4-2 and TRBJ1-2, with D hard to call. The germline gives CDR1 LGHNA, CDR2 YNFKEQ. The CDR3 is 16 amino acids. CDR3 in amino acids: CASSDGSNLVNNGYTF. The DNA of the CDR3 is TGTGCCAGCAGCGACGGTTCGAACTTGGTTAACAATGGCTACACCTTC.

The chain uses TRBV5-1 and TRBJ1-2, with D maybe TRBD1 (6 bases). Between the trimmed V and J ends, which lost 5 bases and 4 bases, there was a span of 12 bases. This CDR3 contains 13 residues. Germline CDR1 is SGHRS and CDR2 is YFSETQ. The CDR3 bases are TGCGCCAGCAGTCCACAGGGTTCCTATGGCTACACCTTC. Translating it yields CASSPQGSYGYTF. The entire variable domain, with the rest obtained from reference TRBV5-1 and TRBJ1-2, is as follows: KAGVTQTPRYLIKTRGQQVTLSCSPISGHRSVSWYQQTPGQGLQFLFEYFSETQRNKGNFPGRFSGRQFSNSRSEMNVSTLELGDSALYLCASSPQGSYGYTFGSGTRLTVV.

About this clone itself: The junction departs from germline at one end; a sequencing error may be responsible. This chain connects TRBV7-9 to TRBJ1-2; D is possibly TRBD1 (6 bases). CDR3 length: 15 residues. Germline V gene lookup returns CDR1 SEHNR and CDR2 FQNEAQ (reference sequence). The CDR3 reads CVSSLGPTGPYGYTF. Written as DNA, the CDR3 is TGTGTCAGCAGCTTAGGGCCCACAGGGCCCTATGGCTACACCTTC.

The chain joins TRBV12-2 to TRBJ1-6; TRBD1 was called by the table and not checked on the DNA. TRBV12-2 is flagged as a pseudogene. CDR3 length: 20 amino acids. The CDR3 region is CASRPGGGTGGVGANSPLHF. CDR3 DNA sequence: TGTGCAAGTCGCCCCGGCGGGGGGACAGGGGGCGTTGGAGCTAATTCACCCCTCCACTTT.

The rearrangement links TRBV7-2 to TRBJ2-3, with D possibly matching TRBD2 (7 bases). Germline V gene lookup returns CDR1 SGHTA and CDR2 FQGNSA. V was clipped by 4 bases and J by 1 base, with 12 bases between them. CDR3 length: 15 residues. CDR3 protein: CASSWSGGGTDTQYF. The CDR3 nucleotides are TGTGCCAGCAGCTGGTCGGGGGGCGGCACAGATACGCAGTATTTT.

This clone came up once. The chain links TRBV6-6 to TRBJ1-4; tentatively, D is TRBD1 (5 bases). V lost 11 bases and J 6 bases, leaving 16 bases between the germline ends. The CDR3 consists of 13 residues. Germline V gene sequence: CDR1 MNHNY, CDR2 SVGAGI (reference sequence). The CDR3 spells CAAHGRGDEKLFF. CDR3 in DNA: TGTGCCGCGCATGGGCGGGGGGATGAAAAACTGTTTTTT.

The V call is TRBV5-1, the J call TRBJ1-4; 8 bases map to TRBD1. The length of the CDR3 is 19 residues. Germline values: CDR1 SGHRS, CDR2 YFSETQ. V lost 0 bases and J lost 2; bases outside the gene matches: 12. The DNA for the CDR3 is TGCGCCAGCAGCTTGGCCGGCGCAGGGGGCGATTTGACTAATGAAAAACTGTTTTTT. Translating it yields CASSLAGAGGDLTNEKLFF. The variable domain in full, completed from reference TRBV5-1 and TRBJ1-4, reads KAGVTQTPRYLIKTRGQQVTLSCSPISGHRSVSWYQQTPGQGLQFLFEYFSETQRNKGNFPGRFSGRQFSNSRSEMNVSTLELGDSALYLCASSLAGAGGDLTNEKLFFGSGTQLSVL.

This clone has more than one count but fewer than ten. CDR3 loop: CASSFLVRLAGGLEQFF. The DNA of the CDR3 is TGTGCCAGCAGCTTTCTTGTCAGACTAGCGGGGGGGCTTGAGCAGTTCTTC. This chain uses TRBV7-9 with TRBJ2-1; 14 positions agree with TRBD2. The V gene end was trimmed by 3 bases and the J gene end by 9 bases; junction bases not matched to a gene: 10. CDR3 length: 17 amino acids. The germline CDR1 and CDR2 sequences are SEHNR and FQNEAQ (reference sequence). The whole variable domain, filled in from reference TRBV7-9 and TRBJ2-1, reads DTGVSQNPRHKITKRGQNVTFRCDPISEHNRLYWYRQTLGQGPEFLTYFQNEAQLEKSRLLSDRFSAERPKGSFSTLEIQRTEQGDSAMYLCASSFLVRLAGGLEQFFGPGTRLTVL.

The V and J genes are TRBV5-4 and TRBJ2-2; D gene unclear. V lost 4 bases and J lost 5, with 12 bases in between. The CDR3 is 14 amino acids. Germline values: CDR1 SGHNT, CDR2 YYREEE (reference sequence). For the CDR3, the DNA is TGTGCCAGCAGCACGTTTTCCCCTACCGGGGAGCTGTTTTTT. Amino acids: CASSTFSPTGELFF.

V is TRBV27 and J is TRBJ1-1, with 10 bases that match TRBD1. The CDR3 spans 15 residues. The ends lost 10 bases at V and 3 bases at J; junction bases unmatched: 11. The germline V gene has CDR1 MNHEY and CDR2 SMNVEV (reference sequence). The CDR3 DNA is TGTGCCACCACAACCCGGACAGGGGGAGACACTGAAGCTTTCTTT. It specifies CATTTRTGGDTEAFF.

The V call is TRBV5-1, the J call TRBJ2-1; D perhaps matches TRBD2 (5 bases). Germline V gives CDR1 SGHRS, CDR2 YFSETQ. Trimming stripped 7 bases from V and 7 bases from J, with 15 bases between. The CDR3 loop spans 13 amino acids. The CDR3 region is CASWVNPGNEQFF. In DNA form, the CDR3 reads TGCGCCAGCTGGGTGAACCCGGGGAATGAGCAGTTCTTC. Full variable domain (remainder filled in from reference TRBV5-1 and TRBJ2-1): KAGVTQTPRYLIKTRGQQVTLSCSPISGHRSVSWYQQTPGQGLQFLFEYFSETQRNKGNFPGRFSGRQFSNSRSEMNVSTLELGDSALYLCASWVNPGNEQFFGPGTRLTVL.

Details on this clone: The conserved final phenylalanine or tryptophan is absent from the CDR3, which likely points to a read error. No DNA is shown, since the ends of the CDR3 on it are uncertain; the CDR3 is the one TCRdb lists. The chain carries TRBV11-2 and TRBJ2-7. CDR1 is SGHAT, CDR2 FQNNGV, per germline. The CDR3 is 11 amino acids in total, end residues counted. The CDR3 reads CASSLGGSCFL.

This rearrangement joins TRBV19 to TRBJ2-1; possible D gene TRBD2, 5 bases. The CDR3 covers 17 residues. Germline V gene sequence: CDR1 LNHDA, CDR2 SQIVND (reference sequence). Trimming stripped 0 bases from V and 3 bases from J, with 15 bases between. CDR3 region: CASSIEGRSGLYNEQFF. The CDR3 DNA follows: TGTGCCAGTAGTATAGAGGGTCGGAGCGGACTCTACAATGAGCAGTTCTTC.

Here the CDR3 reads CATSRDLAFGNTIYF. CDR3 in DNA: TGTGCCACCAGCAGAGATCTGGCATTCGGAAACACCATATATTTT. The gene calls are TRBV15 and TRBJ1-3; D is unresolved. Germline CDR1 reads LNHNV; CDR2 reads YYDKDF (reference sequence). The length of the CDR3 is 15 residues. Trimming cost V 0 bases and J 4 bases, with 10 bases left between them.

J is TRBJ2-3 and V is TRBV6-5; D call uncertain. The germline gives CDR1 MNHEY, CDR2 SVGAGI. The CDR3 length is 13 residues. V was clipped by 8 bases and J by 4 bases, with 13 bases between them. CDR3 residues: CASFQSGADTQYF. In DNA, the CDR3 is TGTGCCAGCTTCCAGTCTGGCGCAGATACGCAGTATTTT.

J is TRBJ2-1 and V is TRBV7-9; 8 bases agree with TRBD2. CDR3 length equals 17 residues. Trimming cost V 1 base and J 6 bases; bases outside gene matches: 11. The germline CDR1 and CDR2 sequences are SEHNR and FQNEAQ (reference sequence). CDR3 region: CASSLGVGTRAFNEQFF. In nucleotides, the CDR3 is TGTGCCAGCAGCTTAGGAGTCGGGACTAGAGCCTTCAATGAGCAGTTCTTC.

This sequence joins TRBV7-9 and TRBJ2-7; a weak D match, TRBD2 (5 bases). The CDR3 covers 15 residues. CDR1 and CDR2 (germline): SEHNR, FQNEAQ (reference sequence). V dropped 6 bases and J dropped 2 bases, with 17 bases sitting between them. As DNA, the CDR3 is TGTGCCAGCAGTTCCCGGCCCGGGGTCCCCTACGAGCAGTACTTC. It translates to CASSSRPGVPYEQYF.

CDR3 nucleotides: TGTGCCAGCGGGGACAGGGGTTACAATGAGCAGTTCTTC. Its protein is CASGDRGYNEQFF. The chain joins TRBV6-1 to TRBJ2-1; TRBD1 aligns across 10 bases. V was clipped by 8 bases and J by 4 bases; unmatched bases: 2. This CDR3 region has 13 residues. Germline CDR1 reads MNHNS; CDR2 reads SASEGT.

The chain combines TRBV11-2 with TRBJ2-7; D ambiguous. Germline assignment: CDR1 SGHAT and CDR2 FQNNGV. The ends were cut back, 2 bases at V and 4 bases at J, with 6 bases in the middle. CDR3 length: 12 residues. In nucleotides, the CDR3 is TGTGCCAGCAGCTTACACGGATACGAGCAGTACTTC. Its translation is CASSLHGYEQYF.

In the case of this clone: The junction departs from germline at one end; a sequencing error may be responsible. The CDR3 DNA reads TGTGCTAGCAGCTTAGGGTGGACAGGGGGCATCAATGAGCAGTTCTTC. This encodes CASSLGWTGGINEQFF. This chain connects TRBV7-7 to TRBJ2-1; 11 positions match TRBD1. The CDR3 has 16 amino acids. Germline CDR1 reads SSHAT; CDR2 reads FNYEAQ (reference sequence). Full variable domain (rest looked up from reference TRBV7-7 and TRBJ2-1): GAGVSQSPRYKVTKRGQDVTLRCDPISSHATLYWYQQALGQGPEFLTYFNYEAQPDKSGLPSDRFSAERPEGSISTLTIQRTEQRDSAMYRCASSLGWTGGINEQFFGPGTRLTVL.

A few counts support this clone. The rearrangement uses TRBV30 and TRBJ1-6; possibly TRBD1 for D (5 bases). CDR1 is GTSNPN and CDR2 is SVGIG in the germline V gene (reference sequence). Trimming cost V 1 base and J 11 bases, with 6 bases left between them. This CDR3 is 11 amino acids long. CDR3: CAWSGGTPLHF. The CDR3 DNA is TGTGCCTGGAGTGGGGGGACACCCCTCCACTTT.

The chain couples TRBV7-9 to TRBJ1-4; D may be TRBD1 (5 bases). Looked up from germline, CDR1 is SEHNR and CDR2 is FQNEAQ (reference sequence). With 2 bases removed from V and 13 bases from J, the gap between germline ends came to 11 bases. CDR3 length: 12 residues. The CDR3 nucleotides read TGTGCCAGCAGCTTAACCGGGGCCTTACTGTTTTTT. Protein sequence: CASSLTGALLFF.

The CDR3 sequence: CASSLEGRSSGANVLTF. In DNA form, the CDR3 reads TGCGCCAGCAGCTTGGAGGGACGGAGCTCTGGGGCCAACGTCCTGACTTTC. This chain links TRBV5-1 with TRBJ2-6; D could derive from TRBD1 or TRBD2 (5 bases each). The CDR3 is 17 amino acids. Germline V lookup: CDR1 SGHRS, CDR2 YFSETQ. V dropped 0 bases and J dropped 0 bases, with 10 bases sitting between them. The variable domain in full, completed from reference TRBV5-1 and TRBJ2-6, reads KAGVTQTPRYLIKTRGQQVTLSCSPISGHRSVSWYQQTPGQGLQFLFEYFSETQRNKGNFPGRFSGRQFSNSRSEMNVSTLELGDSALYLCASSLEGRSSGANVLTFGAGSRLTVL.

The chain uses TRBV18 and TRBJ2-6; D might be TRBD2 (5 bases). The CDR3 totals 16 residues. Germline V gene sequence: CDR1 KGHSH, CDR2 LQKENI. V was cut by 2 bases and J by 1 base, with 9 bases left in between. CDR3: CASSPTLVSGANVLTF. As DNA, the CDR3 is TGTGCCAGCTCACCAACACTAGTTTCTGGGGCCAACGTCCTGACTTTC.

This clone was seen a handful of times. The chain carries TRBV7-3 and TRBJ2-3; D is possibly TRBD1 (6 bases). Germline V gene sequence: CDR1 SGHTA, CDR2 FQGTGA. V was clipped by 2 bases and J by 3 bases, with 15 bases between them. The CDR3 spans 16 residues. As DNA, the CDR3 is TGTGCCAGCAGCTTAGGAGCCCAACAGGGTACAGATACGCAGTATTTT. Translated, it gives CASSLGAQQGTDTQYF.